This TCR beta chain was sequenced for a study of cytomegalovirus exposure and HLA in healthy donors. The PCR contained 60 Vbeta and 13 Jbeta primers. Repertoires were generated with immunoSEQ multiplex PCR, while TCRdb's copy carries only in-frame clones and drops some. The sample lists tens of thousands of clones; about 70% were seen once. A remark on this clone: The antigen is unknown. Relative to the germline gene, one junction end is altered; a read error may explain this. The identical CDR3 is also encoded by other nucleotide sequences in the sample.

This CDR3 has 15 residues. Germline loops: CDR1 ENHRY, CDR2 SYGVKD. Study conclusions and caveats: The authors later found most CMV-associated TCR beta chains appeared HLA-restricted. Earlier findings revealed that most TCR beta V segments proved productive either about 87% or about 30% of the time.

The source material was PBMCs. The chain links TRBV10-3 to TRBJ2-2; TRBD2 might be the D (5 bases). The TCR originated in a man aged 40-50 years in good health and CMV-seropositive. For the CDR3, the DNA is TGTGCCATCTCCGGACTTGGAGTGTACACCGGGGAGTTGTTTTTT. This encodes CAISGLGVYTGELFF.